These 22 T cell receptor beta chains came from one sample sequenced in a study of blood T cell repertoires in COVID-19 (dated by TCRdb to about 2020). The library was made by the immunoSEQ multiplex PCR assay. Not all clones reach the TCRdb copy of this immuneACCESS table, which keeps in-frame sequences only. Checked studies attribute under half of the gap to unresolved V genes and leave the rest unexplained. The sample yields fewer than 300,000 clones; more than 70% were counted once. Roughly 1.2% of the sample is held by the ten biggest clonotypes. The material sequenced was PBMCs or T cells enriched from blood (not recorded which). The receptors shown here come from a woman in her 40s with acute COVID-19.

The chain has TRBV2 and TRBJ2-2; D is perhaps TRBD2 (7 bases). The CDR3 consists of 14 residues. The germline gives CDR1 SNHLY, CDR2 FYNNEI. Trimming shortened V by 8 bases and J by 4 bases, and 14 bases separated the two germline ends. CDR3 protein: CASLGGGGTGELFF. The CDR3 nucleotides read TGTGCCAGCCTGGGGGGGGGCGGCACCGGGGAGCTGTTTTTT.

In this sample, this clone turned up a few times. This chain links TRBV2 with TRBJ2-2, with 13 bases that match TRBD2. The germline V gene has CDR1 SNHLY and CDR2 FYNNEI. The CDR3 totals 15 residues. Unmatched junction bases numbered 4, after V lost 6 bases and J lost 6 bases. CDR3 nucleotide sequence: TGTGCCAGCAGCCAGACTAGCGGGAGGTCCGGGGAGCTGTTTTTT. Protein: CASSQTSGRSGELFF.

This clone was detected only a few times. This chain uses TRBV7-9 with TRBJ2-1, with 9 bases lining up with TRBD1. The germline CDR1 and CDR2 sequences are SEHNR and FQNEAQ (reference sequence). V lost 3 bases to trimming and J lost 7 bases; unmatched junction nucleotides: 4. The CDR3 runs 14 residues. The CDR3 sequence is CASSFQTGGNEQFF. In DNA form, the CDR3 reads TGTGCCAGCAGCTTCCAGACAGGGGGAAATGAGCAGTTCTTC.

The V gene is TRBV7-2, the J gene TRBJ2-5; D might be TRBD2 (5 bases). The germline CDR1 and CDR2 sequences are SGHTA and FQGNSA. The CDR3 length is 13 residues. The germline V and J ends were trimmed by 3 bases and 5 bases, with 10 bases remaining between them. The CDR3 loop is CASSLSTGETQYF. The CDR3 DNA is TGTGCCAGCAGCTTGTCGACGGGGGAGACCCAGTACTTC.

The CDR3 is CASSLAGTSGNEQFF. CDR3 nucleotide sequence: TGCGCCAGCAGCTTGGCCGGGACTAGCGGCAATGAGCAGTTCTTC. The V gene is TRBV5-1, the J gene TRBJ2-1, with 11 positions matching TRBD2. Germline values: CDR1 SGHRS, CDR2 YFSETQ. The CDR3 covers 15 residues. Germline trimming cut 0 bases from V and 6 bases from J; bases unmatched to any gene: 2.

The chain carries TRBV7-8 and TRBJ1-1; TRBD1 matches 9 bases. Unmatched junction bases numbered 4, after V lost 5 bases and J lost 0 bases. There are 15 residues in the CDR3. Germline V gene data show CDR1 as SGHVS and CDR2 as FQNEAQ. The CDR3 coding sequence is TGTGCCAGCAGCATAGGACAGGGGATGAACACTGAAGCTTTCTTT. Translating gives CASSIGQGMNTEAFF.

J is TRBJ2-1 and V is TRBV28, with 13 bases identical to TRBD2. The V segment lost 5 bases and the J segment 3 bases; nucleotides outside the gene matches: 13. The CDR3 runs to 19 residues. The germline CDR1 and CDR2 sequences are MDHEN and SYDVKM. The CDR3 coding sequence is TGTGCCAGCAGTCTAACTAGCGGGAGGGCCATGGGGGTCTACAATGAGCAGTTCTTC. The encoded protein is CASSLTSGRAMGVYNEQFF.

The table lists this clone with a count of one. Here the CDR3 reads CASSDAGAVYGYTF. For the CDR3, the DNA is TGCGCCAGCAGTGATGCGGGGGCAGTCTATGGCTACACCTTC. The rearrangement joins TRBV10-2 to TRBJ1-2; D is possibly TRBD1 (6 bases). V was pared by 3 bases and J by 4 bases, with 12 bases between. CDR1 is WSHSY and CDR2 is SAAADI in the germline V gene. CDR3 length equals 14 residues.

The chain carries TRBV2 and TRBJ2-7; D not certain. The germline V and J ends were trimmed by 6 bases and 3 bases, with 15 bases remaining between them. Germline values: CDR1 SNHLY, CDR2 FYNNEI. The CDR3 is made up of 14 amino acids. The CDR3 protein is CASRVPGEYYEQYF. The CDR3 DNA sequence: TGTGCCAGCAGGGTCCCAGGTGAATACTACGAGCAGTACTTC.

The chain is built from TRBV4-1 and TRBJ2-1; 11 bases line up with TRBD2. Looked up from germline, CDR1 is MGHRA and CDR2 is YSYEKL. The V and J ends lost 4 bases and 1 base, in that order; junction bases with no gene match: 0. The CDR3 runs 15 residues. The chain's CDR3 is CASSRLAGSYNEQFF. The CDR3 DNA follows: TGCGCCAGCAGCCGACTAGCGGGGTCCTACAATGAGCAGTTCTTC.

The chain joins TRBV18 to TRBJ2-5; tentatively, D is TRBD1 (6 bases). Germline CDR1 and CDR2: KGHSH and LQKENI. V was cut by 4 bases and J by 5 bases, with 17 bases left in between. This CDR3 has 15 residues. The CDR3 DNA sequence: TGTGCCAGCTCACGAGGGGGAACGGGCCGGGAGACCCAGTACTTC. Translation: CASSRGGTGRETQYF.

The CDR3 is CASSPRASGYYNEQFF. The CDR3 DNA sequence: TGTGCCAGCAGCCCCAGAGCTAGCGGGTACTACAATGAGCAGTTCTTC. The V gene is TRBV7-2, the J gene TRBJ2-1; the match to TRBD2 covers 8 bases. V shed 5 bases, J shed 3 bases, and the junction held 9 bases outside the gene matches. CDR3 size: 16 residues. The germline V gene encodes CDR1 SGHTA and CDR2 FQGNSA. The full variable domain, with the rest looked up from reference TRBV7-2 and TRBJ2-1, is GAGVSQSPSNKVTEKGKDVELRCDPISGHTALYWYRQSLGQGLEFLIYFQGNSAPDKSGLPSDRFSAERTGGSVSTLTIQRTQQEDSAVYLCASSPRASGYYNEQFFGPGTRLTVL.

The chain has TRBV4-1 and TRBJ1-2; possibly TRBD1 for D (6 bases). Germline CDR1 reads MGHRA; CDR2 reads YSYEKL. The CDR3 sequence is 15 residues long. Trimming pared 0 bases from V and 4 bases from J, leaving 12 bases between. This chain's CDR3 is CASSQDPGGLYGYTF. The CDR3 DNA is TGCGCCAGCAGCCAAGATCCGGGGGGGCTCTATGGCTACACCTTC.

The CDR3 reads CASRWTPMNTEAFF. CDR3 nucleotide sequence: TGTGCCAGCAGATGGACACCTATGAACACTGAAGCTTTCTTT. J is TRBJ1-1 and V is TRBV5-4; D is possibly TRBD1 (5 bases). CDR1 is SGHNT, CDR2 YYREEE, per germline (reference sequence). The CDR3 length is 14 residues. Trimming shortened V by 5 bases and J by 0 bases, and 11 bases separated the two germline ends.

This chain links TRBV2 with TRBJ1-1; D perhaps matches TRBD1 (5 bases). Germline values: CDR1 SNHLY, CDR2 FYNNEI. The V end was cut by 2 bases, the J end by 4 bases, with 14 bases between. CDR3 size: 15 residues. The CDR3 sequence is CASSELQGGSTEAFF. The DNA of the CDR3 is TGTGCCAGCAGTGAACTGCAGGGTGGTAGCACTGAAGCTTTCTTT.

V is TRBV7-9 and J is TRBJ1-5; TRBD1 matches at 8 bases. Germline-derived CDR1 and CDR2 are SEHNR and FQNEAQ (reference sequence). The CDR3 runs to 17 residues. J lost 0 bases, V lost 5 bases, and 9 bases had no gene match. The CDR3 DNA reads TGTGCCAGCAGCCCGGCCGGGACAGGTTATAGCAATCAGCCCCAGCATTTT. Its translation: CASSPAGTGYSNQPQHF.

This clone was observed a single time. The V and J genes are TRBV7-2 and TRBJ1-2; 9 bases match TRBD1. Trimming took 1 base from V and 10 from J; bases not matched to a gene: 10. The CDR3 runs to 15 residues. Per the germline V gene, CDR1 is SGHTA and CDR2 is FQGNSA. The CDR3 DNA follows: TGTGCCAGCAGCTTAGATAGTCGGGACAGGGTGTCCTACACCTTC. Protein product: CASSLDSRDRVSYTF.

The chain employs TRBV5-4 and TRBJ2-2, with D possibly being TRBD1 (6 bases). V lost 4 bases, J lost 3 bases, and 13 bases lay in between. Germline CDR1 and CDR2: SGHNT and YYREEE (reference sequence). The CDR3 runs 15 residues. The CDR3 here is CASSVRDIDTGELFF. The CDR3 coding sequence is TGTGCCAGCAGCGTCCGGGACATCGACACCGGGGAGCTGTTTTTT.

This sequence joins TRBV5-6 and TRBJ2-5, with 7 bases matching TRBD1. With V trimmed by 3 bases and J by 3 bases, 2 bases remained unmatched. Germline CDR1 reads SGHDT; CDR2 reads YYEEEE. The CDR3 spans 13 residues. CDR3 loop: CASSSGTEETQYF. In nucleotides, the CDR3 is TGTGCCAGCAGCTCCGGGACAGAAGAGACCCAGTACTTC.

The table lists this clone with a few counts. The J gene is TRBJ1-2, the V gene TRBV4-3; unclear D gene. The CDR3 runs 12 residues. The germline CDR1 and CDR2 sequences are LGHNA and YSLEER. V dropped 1 base and J dropped 5 bases, with 5 bases sitting between them. Written as DNA, the CDR3 is TGCGCCAGCAGCCAAGCCCCATATGGCTACACCTTC. Its translation: CASSQAPYGYTF.

CDR3 protein: CASSSRRDIQYF. CDR3 DNA sequence: TGTGCCAGCAGCTCAAGGAGGGACATTCAGTACTTC. The chain combines TRBV11-3 with TRBJ2-4; tentative D call: TRBD2 (6 bases). Germline lookup yields CDR1 SGHNT and CDR2 YENEEA. There are 12 residues in the CDR3. V lost 4 bases and J 8 bases, leaving 9 bases between the germline ends.

The genes are TRBV2 and TRBJ1-1; TRBD1 is a possible D gene (5 bases). The CDR3 runs to 12 residues. Germline assignment: CDR1 SNHLY and CDR2 FYNNEI. The V end was cut by 7 bases, the J end by 4 bases, with 10 bases between. The CDR3 loop reads CASIGGGTEAFF. DNA of the CDR3: TGTGCCAGCATAGGCGGGGGCACTGAAGCTTTCTTT.